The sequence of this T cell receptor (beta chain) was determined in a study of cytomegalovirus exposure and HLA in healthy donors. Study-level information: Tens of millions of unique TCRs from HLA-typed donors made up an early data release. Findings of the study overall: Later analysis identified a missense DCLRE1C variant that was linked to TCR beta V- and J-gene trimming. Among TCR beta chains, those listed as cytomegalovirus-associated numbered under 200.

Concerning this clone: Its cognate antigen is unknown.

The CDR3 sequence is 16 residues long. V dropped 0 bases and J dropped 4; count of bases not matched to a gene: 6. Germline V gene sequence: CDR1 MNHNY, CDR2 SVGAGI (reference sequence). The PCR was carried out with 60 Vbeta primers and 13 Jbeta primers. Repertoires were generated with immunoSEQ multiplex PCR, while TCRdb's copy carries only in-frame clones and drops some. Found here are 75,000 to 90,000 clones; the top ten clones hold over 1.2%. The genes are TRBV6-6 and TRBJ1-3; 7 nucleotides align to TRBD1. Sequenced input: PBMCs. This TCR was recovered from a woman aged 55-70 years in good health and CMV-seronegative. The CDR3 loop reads CASSYSKGDSGNTIYF. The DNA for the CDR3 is TGTGCCAGCAGTTACTCGAAGGGGGACAGCGGAAACACCATATATTTT.